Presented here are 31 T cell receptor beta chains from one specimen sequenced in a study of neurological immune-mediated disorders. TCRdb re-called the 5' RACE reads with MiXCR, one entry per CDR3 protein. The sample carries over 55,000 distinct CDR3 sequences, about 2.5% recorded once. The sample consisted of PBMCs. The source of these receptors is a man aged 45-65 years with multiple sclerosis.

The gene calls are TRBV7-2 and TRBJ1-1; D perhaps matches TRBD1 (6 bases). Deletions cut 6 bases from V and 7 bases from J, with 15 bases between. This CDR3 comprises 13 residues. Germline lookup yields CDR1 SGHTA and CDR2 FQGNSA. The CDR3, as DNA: TGTGCCAGCAGTCGAGGGGGTCGGGGTGAAGCTTTCTTT. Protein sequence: CASSRGGRGEAFF.

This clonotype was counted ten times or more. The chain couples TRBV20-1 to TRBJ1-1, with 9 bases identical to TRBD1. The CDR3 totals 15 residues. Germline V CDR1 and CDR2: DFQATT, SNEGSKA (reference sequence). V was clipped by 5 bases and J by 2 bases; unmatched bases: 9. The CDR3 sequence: CSAATGGAVNTEAFF. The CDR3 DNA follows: TGCAGTGCTGCTACAGGGGGCGCGGTCAACACTGAAGCTTTCTTT.

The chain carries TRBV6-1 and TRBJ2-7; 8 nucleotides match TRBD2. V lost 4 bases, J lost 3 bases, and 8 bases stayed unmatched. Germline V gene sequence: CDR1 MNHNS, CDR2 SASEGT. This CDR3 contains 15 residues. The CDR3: CASSVQGSGGYEQYF. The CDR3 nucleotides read TGTGCCAGCAGTGTCCAAGGAAGCGGGGGCTACGAGCAGTACTTC.

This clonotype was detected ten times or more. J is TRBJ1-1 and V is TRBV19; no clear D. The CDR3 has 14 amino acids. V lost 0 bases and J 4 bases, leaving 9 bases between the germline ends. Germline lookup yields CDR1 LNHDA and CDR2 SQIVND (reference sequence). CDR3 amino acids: CASSIDTTFTEAFF. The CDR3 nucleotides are TGTGCCAGTAGTATAGATACCACGTTCACTGAAGCTTTCTTT.

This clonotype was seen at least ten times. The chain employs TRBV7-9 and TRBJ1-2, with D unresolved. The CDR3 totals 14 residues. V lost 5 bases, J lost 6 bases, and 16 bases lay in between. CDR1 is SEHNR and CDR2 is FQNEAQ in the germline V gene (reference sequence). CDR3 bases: TGTGCCAGCAGCCAGGACCTCCCGCGCCATGGCTACACCTTC. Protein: CASSQDLPRHGYTF.

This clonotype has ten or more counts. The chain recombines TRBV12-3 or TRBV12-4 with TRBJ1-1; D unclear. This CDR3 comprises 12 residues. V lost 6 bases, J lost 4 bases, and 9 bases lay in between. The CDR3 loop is CASSTTRTEAFF. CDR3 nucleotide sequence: TGTGCCAGCAGCACCACTCGCACTGAAGCTTTCTTT.

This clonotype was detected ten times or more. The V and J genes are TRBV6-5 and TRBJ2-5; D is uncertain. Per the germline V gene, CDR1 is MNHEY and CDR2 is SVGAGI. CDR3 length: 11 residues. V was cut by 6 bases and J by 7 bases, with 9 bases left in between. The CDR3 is CASSEWGTQYF. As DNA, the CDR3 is TGTGCCAGCAGCGAATGGGGGACCCAGTACTTC.

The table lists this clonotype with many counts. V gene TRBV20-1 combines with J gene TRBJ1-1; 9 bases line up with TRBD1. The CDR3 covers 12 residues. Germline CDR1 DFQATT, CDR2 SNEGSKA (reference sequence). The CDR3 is CMGQGMNTEAFF. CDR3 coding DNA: TGCATGGGACAGGGTATGAACACTGAAGCTTTCTTT.

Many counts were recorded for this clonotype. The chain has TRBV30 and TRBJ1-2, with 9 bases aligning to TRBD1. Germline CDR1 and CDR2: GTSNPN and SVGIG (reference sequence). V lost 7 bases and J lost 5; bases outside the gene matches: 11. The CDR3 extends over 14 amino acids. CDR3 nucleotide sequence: TGTGCCTCCACTCGACCGGGACAGGGATATGGCTACACCTTC. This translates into CASTRPGQGYGYTF.

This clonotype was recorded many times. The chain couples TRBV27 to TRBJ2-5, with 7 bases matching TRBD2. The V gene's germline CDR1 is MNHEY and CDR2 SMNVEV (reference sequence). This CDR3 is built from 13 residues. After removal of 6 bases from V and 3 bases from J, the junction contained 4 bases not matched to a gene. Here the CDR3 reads CASRASGEETQYF. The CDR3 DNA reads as TGTGCCAGCAGAGCCAGCGGGGAAGAGACCCAGTACTTC.

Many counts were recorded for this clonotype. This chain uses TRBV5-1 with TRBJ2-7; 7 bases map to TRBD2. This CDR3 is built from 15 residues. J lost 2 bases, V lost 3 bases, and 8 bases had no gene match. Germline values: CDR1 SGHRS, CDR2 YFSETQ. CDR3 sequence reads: CASSWGGSEPYEQYF. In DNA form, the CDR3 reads TGCGCCAGCAGCTGGGGGGGGAGCGAGCCCTACGAGCAGTACTTC. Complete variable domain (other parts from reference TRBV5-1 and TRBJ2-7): KAGVTQTPRYLIKTRGQQVTLSCSPISGHRSVSWYQQTPGQGLQFLFEYFSETQRNKGNFPGRFSGRQFSNSRSEMNVSTLELGDSALYLCASSWGGSEPYEQYFGPGTRLTVT.

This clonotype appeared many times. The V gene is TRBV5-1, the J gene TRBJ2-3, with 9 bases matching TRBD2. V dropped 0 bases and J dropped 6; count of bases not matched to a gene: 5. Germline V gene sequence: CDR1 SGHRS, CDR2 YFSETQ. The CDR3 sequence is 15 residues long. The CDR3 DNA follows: TGCGCCAGCAGCTTGGAGGTGCTAGCGGGGGATACGCAGTATTTT. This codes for CASSLEVLAGDTQYF.

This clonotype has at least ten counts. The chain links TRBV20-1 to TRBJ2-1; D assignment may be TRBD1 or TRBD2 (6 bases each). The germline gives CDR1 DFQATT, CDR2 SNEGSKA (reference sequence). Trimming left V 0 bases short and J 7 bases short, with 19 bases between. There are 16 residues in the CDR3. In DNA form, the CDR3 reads TGCAGTGCTAGAGATCCATGGACGGGGGCCGGGAATGAGCAGTTCTTC. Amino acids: CSARDPWTGAGNEQFF.

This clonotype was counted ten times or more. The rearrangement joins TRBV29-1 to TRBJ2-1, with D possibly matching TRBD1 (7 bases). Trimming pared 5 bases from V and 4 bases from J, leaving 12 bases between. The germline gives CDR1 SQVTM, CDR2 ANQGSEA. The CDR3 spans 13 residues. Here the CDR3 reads CSVSQGGYNEQFF. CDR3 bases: TGCAGCGTTTCCCAGGGGGGATACAATGAGCAGTTCTTC.

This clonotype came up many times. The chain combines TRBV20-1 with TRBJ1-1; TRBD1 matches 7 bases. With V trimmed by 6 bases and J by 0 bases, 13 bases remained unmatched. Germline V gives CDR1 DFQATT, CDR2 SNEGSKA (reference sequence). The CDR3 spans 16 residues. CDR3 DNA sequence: TGCAGTGCAATATACAGGGGACGGGGTATGAACACTGAAGCTTTCTTT. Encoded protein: CSAIYRGRGMNTEAFF.

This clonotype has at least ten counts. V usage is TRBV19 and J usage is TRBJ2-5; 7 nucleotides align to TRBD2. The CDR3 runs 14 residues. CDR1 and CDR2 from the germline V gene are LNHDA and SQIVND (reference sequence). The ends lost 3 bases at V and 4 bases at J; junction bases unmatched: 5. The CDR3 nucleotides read TGTGCCAGTAGTATCGGGACTACCCCAGAGACCCAGTACTTC. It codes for CASSIGTTPETQYF. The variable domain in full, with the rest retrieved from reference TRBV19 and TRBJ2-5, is DGGITQSPKYLFRKEGQNVTLSCEQNLNHDAMYWYRQDPGQGLRLIYYSQIVNDFQKGDIAEGYSVSREKKESFPLTVTSAQKNPTAFYLCASSIGTTPETQYFGPGTRLLVL.

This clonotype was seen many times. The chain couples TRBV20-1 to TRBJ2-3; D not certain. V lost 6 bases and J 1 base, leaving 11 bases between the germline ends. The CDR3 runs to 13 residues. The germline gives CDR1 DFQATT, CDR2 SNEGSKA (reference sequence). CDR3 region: CSAHSSRTDTQYF. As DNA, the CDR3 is TGCAGTGCCCACAGTTCCCGCACAGATACGCAGTATTTT.

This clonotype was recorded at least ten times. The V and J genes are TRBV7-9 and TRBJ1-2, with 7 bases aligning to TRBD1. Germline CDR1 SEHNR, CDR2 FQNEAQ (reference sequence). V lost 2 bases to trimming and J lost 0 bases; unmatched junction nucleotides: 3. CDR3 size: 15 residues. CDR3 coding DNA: TGTGCCAGCAGCTTAACCGACAGGGCTAACTATGGCTACACCTTC. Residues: CASSLTDRANYGYTF.

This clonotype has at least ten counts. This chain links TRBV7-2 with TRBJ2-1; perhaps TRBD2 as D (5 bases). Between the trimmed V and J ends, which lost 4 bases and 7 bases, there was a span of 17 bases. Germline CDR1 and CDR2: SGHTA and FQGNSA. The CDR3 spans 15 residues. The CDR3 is CASSSRRVVGNEQFF. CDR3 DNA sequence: TGTGCCAGCAGCTCGAGGCGGGTGGTGGGAAATGAGCAGTTCTTC.

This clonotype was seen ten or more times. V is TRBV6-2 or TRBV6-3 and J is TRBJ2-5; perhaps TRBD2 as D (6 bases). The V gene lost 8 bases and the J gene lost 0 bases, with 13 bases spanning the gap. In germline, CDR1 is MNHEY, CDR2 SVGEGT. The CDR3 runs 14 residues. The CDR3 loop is CASRTTPYQETQYF. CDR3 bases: TGTGCCAGCCGGACTACTCCGTACCAAGAGACCCAGTACTTC.

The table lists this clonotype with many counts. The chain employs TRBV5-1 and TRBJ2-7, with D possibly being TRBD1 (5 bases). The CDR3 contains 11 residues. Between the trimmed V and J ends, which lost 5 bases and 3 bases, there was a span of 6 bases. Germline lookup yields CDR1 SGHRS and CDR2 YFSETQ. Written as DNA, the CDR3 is TGCGCCAGCAGTCAGGGCTACGAGCAGTACTTC. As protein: CASSQGYEQYF.

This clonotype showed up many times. For the CDR3, the DNA is TGTGCCAGCAGCCCGAGGGATGGGGGGGAGAGTGGTCAGCCCCAGCATTTT. This gives the protein CASSPRDGGESGQPQHF. V is TRBV12-3 or TRBV12-4 and J is TRBJ1-5, with a weak D call TRBD1 (5 bases). Trimming shortened V by 6 bases and J by 6 bases, and 24 bases separated the two germline ends. CDR3 length equals 17 residues.

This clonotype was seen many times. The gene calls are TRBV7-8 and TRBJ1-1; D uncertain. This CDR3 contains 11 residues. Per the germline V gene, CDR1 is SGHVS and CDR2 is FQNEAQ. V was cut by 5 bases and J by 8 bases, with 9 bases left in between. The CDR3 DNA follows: TGTGCCAGCAGCGTAATTACAGAAGCTTTCTTT. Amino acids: CASSVITEAFF.

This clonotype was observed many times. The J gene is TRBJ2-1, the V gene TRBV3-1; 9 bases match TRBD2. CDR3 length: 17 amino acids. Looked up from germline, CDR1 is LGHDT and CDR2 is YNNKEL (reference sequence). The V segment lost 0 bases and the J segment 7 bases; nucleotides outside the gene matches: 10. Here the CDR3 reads CASSQDLKRGVGNEQFF. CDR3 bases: TGTGCCAGCAGCCAAGATCTGAAGCGGGGGGTAGGAAATGAGCAGTTCTTC.

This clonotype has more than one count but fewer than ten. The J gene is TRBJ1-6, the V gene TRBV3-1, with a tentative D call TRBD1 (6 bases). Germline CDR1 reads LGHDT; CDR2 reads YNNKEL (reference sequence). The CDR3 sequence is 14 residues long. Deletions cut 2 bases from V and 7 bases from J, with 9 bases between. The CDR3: CASSQSTGNSPLHF. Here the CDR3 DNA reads TGTGCCAGCAGCCAATCGACAGGAAATTCACCCCTCCACTTT.

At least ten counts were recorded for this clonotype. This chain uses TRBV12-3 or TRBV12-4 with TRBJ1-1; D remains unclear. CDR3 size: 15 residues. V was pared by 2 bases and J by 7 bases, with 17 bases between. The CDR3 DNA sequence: TGTGCCAGCAGTTTAAGGCGGGAGGGAGAGAGTGAAGCTTTCTTT. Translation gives CASSLRREGESEAFF.

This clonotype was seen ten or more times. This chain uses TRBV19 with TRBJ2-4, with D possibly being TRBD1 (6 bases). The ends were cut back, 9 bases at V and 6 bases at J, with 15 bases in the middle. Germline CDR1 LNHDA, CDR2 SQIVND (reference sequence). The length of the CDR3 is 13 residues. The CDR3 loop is CASNEQGSNIQYF. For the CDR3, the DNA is TGTGCCAGCAACGAACAGGGATCAAACATTCAGTACTTC.

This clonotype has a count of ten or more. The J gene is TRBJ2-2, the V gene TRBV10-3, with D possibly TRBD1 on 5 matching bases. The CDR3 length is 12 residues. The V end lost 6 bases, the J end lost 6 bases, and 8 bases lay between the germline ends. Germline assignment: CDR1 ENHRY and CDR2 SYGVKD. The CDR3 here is CAISQQAGELFF. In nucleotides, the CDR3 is TGTGCCATCAGCCAACAGGCCGGGGAGCTGTTTTTT.

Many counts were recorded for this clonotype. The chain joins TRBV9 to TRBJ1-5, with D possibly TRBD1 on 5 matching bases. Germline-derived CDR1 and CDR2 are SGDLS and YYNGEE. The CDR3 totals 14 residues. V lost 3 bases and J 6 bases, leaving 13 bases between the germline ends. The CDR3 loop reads CASSASVGAQPQHF. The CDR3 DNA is TGTGCCAGCAGCGCCTCAGTCGGGGCTCAGCCCCAGCATTTT.

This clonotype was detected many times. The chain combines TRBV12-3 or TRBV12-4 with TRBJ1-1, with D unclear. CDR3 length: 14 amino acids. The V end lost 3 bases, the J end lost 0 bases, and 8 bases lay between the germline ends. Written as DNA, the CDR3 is TGTGCCAGCAGTTTTCAGGCCATGAACACTGAAGCTTTCTTT. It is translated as CASSFQAMNTEAFF.

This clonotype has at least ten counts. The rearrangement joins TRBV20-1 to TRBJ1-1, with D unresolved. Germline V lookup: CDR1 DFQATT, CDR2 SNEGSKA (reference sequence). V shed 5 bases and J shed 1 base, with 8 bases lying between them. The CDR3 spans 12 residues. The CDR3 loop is CSALPANTEAFF. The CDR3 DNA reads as TGCAGTGCTTTGCCCGCGAACACTGAAGCTTTCTTT.